A selection of T cell receptor beta chains follows, all from one sample in a study of spatial heterogeneity in lung cancer. TCRdb re-derived calls from the 5' RACE reads in MiXCR, one entry per CDR3 protein. The sample has some 47,000 distinct CDR3 sequences, less than 9% seen once. Material: PBMCs, obtained at surgery. These receptors originate from a female donor with early-stage non-small cell lung cancer. Both conserved end residues are part of each CDR3. The D gene is left open where the match is weak. Rows may omit the clone size; those that give it use once, few, many or a size class.

CDR3 protein	CDR3 DNA	J gene	clone size	D gene	V gene
CASSPLDTYNEQFF	TGTGCCAGCAGCCCACTGGACACTTACAATGAGCAGTTCTTC	TRBJ2-1	once	-	TRBV7-2
CASSPSTGGANSPLHF	TGTGCCAGCAGTCCTTCGACAGGGGGCGCAAATTCACCCCTCCACTTT	TRBJ1-6	many	TRBD1	TRBV12-3/TRBV12-4
CASSAPGDNVLTF	TGTGCCAGCAGCGCACCGGGGGATAACGTCCTGACTTTC	TRBJ2-6	few	-	TRBV5-4
CASSYSWSDNEQFF	TGTGCCAGCAGTTACTCGTGGAGCGACAATGAGCAGTTCTTC	TRBJ2-1	-	-	TRBV6-2/TRBV6-3
CASSMDRSSYNEQFF	TGTGCCAGTAGTATGGACAGAAGCTCCTACAATGAGCAGTTCTTC	TRBJ2-1	few	-	TRBV19
CASSRTPSTEAFF	TGTGCCAGCAGCCGGACACCTTCCACTGAAGCTTTCTTT	TRBJ1-1	many	-	TRBV7-9
CSARDPRGRGPEAFF	TGCAGTGCTAGAGATCCTCGGGGGCGCGGACCTGAAGCTTTCTTT	TRBJ1-1	few	-	TRBV20-1
CASSRQTKSEQFF	TGTGCCAGCAGCCGACAAACAAAATCTGAGCAGTTCTTC	TRBJ2-1	-	-	TRBV11-2
CSGLAGGNGETQYF	TGCAGTGGACTAGCGGGGGGTAATGGAGAGACCCAGTACTTC	TRBJ2-5	many	TRBD2	TRBV20-1
CASSVRGGGAETQYF	TGTGCCAGCAGCGTTCGGGGCGGGGGGGCGGAGACCCAGTACTTC	TRBJ2-5	-	TRBD2	TRBV7-2
CASSQDVGTGDTGELFF	TGCGCCAGCAGCCAAGATGTAGGGACAGGGGACACCGGGGAGCTGTTTTTT	TRBJ2-2	many	TRBD1	TRBV4-3
CASSLTPGQGYTF	TGTGCCAGCAGTCTAACGCCTGGACAGGGCTACACCTTC	TRBJ1-2	-	-	TRBV12-3/TRBV12-4
CSAAEVGSYNEQFF	TGCAGTGCTGCCGAGGTCGGCTCCTACAATGAGCAGTTCTTC	TRBJ2-1	-	-	TRBV20-1
CASSHARQGRAGELFF	TGCGCCAGCAGCCATGCCAGACAGGGGAGGGCCGGGGAGCTGTTTTTT	TRBJ2-2	few	-	TRBV4-1
CASGGEGYSAKNIQYF	TGTGCTAGTGGTGGCGAGGGGTATTCGGCCAAAAACATTCAGTACTTC	TRBJ2-4	many	-	TRBV12-5
CASSPEGSTYNEQFF	TGTGCCAGCAGTCCAGAGGGGTCTACCTACAATGAGCAGTTCTTC	TRBJ2-1	-	-	TRBV27
CASRGGRGAFF	TGTGCCAGCAGAGGCGGGAGGGGCGCTTTCTTT	TRBJ1-1	few	-	TRBV2
CASSEGQNTEAFF	TGTGCCAGCAGTGAGGGACAGAACACTGAAGCTTTCTTT	TRBJ1-1	-	-	TRBV6-1
CASSTGGRETQYF	TGTGCCAGCAGCACCGGGGGAAGGGAGACCCAGTACTTC	TRBJ2-5	few	-	TRBV7-2
CASSRRSGNTIYF	TGTGCCAGCTCGCGAAGGTCTGGAAACACCATATATTTT	TRBJ1-3	many	-	TRBV18
CASSKGCRVVGGTEAFF	TGTGCCAGCAGCAAAGGATGCAGGGTGGTGGGGGGGACTGAAGCTTTCTTT	TRBJ1-1	many	-	TRBV21-1
CASSYSGTGNQPQHF	TGTGCCAGCAGTTACTCGGGGACAGGGAATCAGCCCCAGCATTTT	TRBJ1-5	many	TRBD1	TRBV6-5
CASSLMAGEQETQYF	TGTGCCAGCAGCTTGATGGCGGGGGAGCAAGAGACCCAGTACTTC	TRBJ2-5	-	TRBD2	TRBV5-4
CSAVRGIDTQYF	TGCAGTGCCGTCAGGGGTATAGATACGCAGTATTTT	TRBJ2-3	-	-	TRBV20-1
CASSQDLPSGVYNEQFF	TGTGCCAGCAGCCAAGATCTTCCTAGCGGGGTGTACAATGAGCAGTTCTTC	TRBJ2-1	many	TRBD2	TRBV3-1
CASSFGTYEQYF	TGTGCCAGCAGTTTTGGGACATACGAGCAGTACTTC	TRBJ2-7	few	-	TRBV12-3/TRBV12-4
CASRTGGAGNTEAFF	TGTGCCAGCAGAACAGGGGGCGCTGGGAACACTGAAGCTTTCTTT	TRBJ1-1	many	TRBD1	TRBV28
CARETARSSYNSPLHF	TGTGCCAGAGAGACAGCCCGGAGCTCCTATAATTCACCCCTCCACTTT	TRBJ1-6	-	-	TRBV21-1
CASSQDSPPDRDEYF	TGTGCCAGCAGCCAAGATTCTCCACCCGACAGGGATGAGTACTTC	TRBJ2-7	few	-	TRBV3-2
CASSLAHQPSGGEQFF	TGTGCCAGCAGCTTGGCCCACCAACCCTCTGGGGGTGAGCAGTTCTTC	TRBJ2-1	-	-	TRBV5-6
CASSPGLNYEQYF	TGTGCCAGCAGCCCGGGACTTAACTACGAGCAGTACTTC	TRBJ2-7	few	-	TRBV14
CASSPTVPPDTQYF	TGCGCCAGCAGTCCGACAGTTCCCCCAGATACGCAGTATTTT	TRBJ2-3	many	-	TRBV5-1
CASSYMNPTSYEQYF	TGTGCCAGCAGCTATATGAACCCGACTAGCTACGAGCAGTACTTC	TRBJ2-7	few	-	TRBV7-2
CSASSGGAGNEQFF	TGCAGTGCCAGTAGCGGGGGGGCCGGGAATGAGCAGTTCTTC	TRBJ2-1	-	TRBD2	TRBV20-1
CASSLSYDRGFRYF	TGTGCCAGCAGCTTATCGTACGACAGGGGATTTCGGTACTTC	TRBJ2-4	many	TRBD1	TRBV7-2
CASSPGAYLRDGYTF	TGTGCCAGCAGCCCAGGGGCCTACCTCCGGGATGGCTACACCTTC	TRBJ1-2	-	-	TRBV5-5
CASSLAGRVDTEAFF	TGTGCCAGCAGCTTAGCCGGCAGGGTTGACACTGAAGCTTTCTTT	TRBJ1-1	-	-	TRBV5-4
CASSLGVEQYF	TGTGCCAGCAGCTTAGGGGTTGAGCAGTACTTC	TRBJ2-7	many	-	TRBV7-9
CASSPIAGGTDTQYF	TGTGCCAGCTCACCCATAGCGGGGGGCACAGATACGCAGTATTTT	TRBJ2-3	many	TRBD2	TRBV6-2/TRBV6-3
CASSLIIVGGGYNEQFF	TGTGCCAGCAGCTTAATTATCGTGGGGGGCGGCTACAATGAGCAGTTCTTC	TRBJ2-1	few	-	TRBV7-2
CASSHEVGSLNYGYTF	TGTGCCAGCAGCCATGAGGTGGGGAGTTTGAACTATGGCTACACCTTC	TRBJ1-2	many	-	TRBV16
CASSRGTGGSSNQPQHF	TGTGCCAGCAGCCGTGGGACAGGGGGCTCGAGCAATCAGCCCCAGCATTTT	TRBJ1-5	-	TRBD1	TRBV3-1
CSVLDRDYGYTF	TGCAGCGTTCTTGACAGGGACTATGGCTACACCTTC	TRBJ1-2	many	TRBD1	TRBV29-1
CASSEIREQYF	TGTGCCAGCAGTGAAATCCGCGAGCAGTACTTC	TRBJ2-7	many	-	TRBV2
CASRLSPGRSNTEAFF	TGTGCCAGCAGACTCTCCCCAGGCAGGTCTAACACTGAAGCTTTCTTT	TRBJ1-1	-	-	TRBV2
CASSSTSGGPFRSYNEQFF	TGTGCCAGCAGTTCTACTAGCGGGGGGCCCTTTCGCTCCTACAATGAGCAGTTCTTC	TRBJ2-1	many	TRBD2	TRBV7-9